This entry concerns a single T cell receptor beta chain. With V trimmed by 3 bases and J by 4 bases, 7 bases remained unmatched. This CDR3 is built from 15 residues. CDR1 is ENHRY and CDR2 is SYGVKD in the germline V gene. The record originates from a study of blood T cell repertoires in COVID-19. The authors' processing: Counts of nucleated cells, estimated from reference gene primer amplification, were obtained. Data came from immunoSEQ multiplex PCR; TCRdb stores just in-frame clones and leaves some out. V and J calls and clone size are those listed in that table; D and trimming were worked out from the DNA. The repertoire holds about 300,000 clones, with more than 75% as singletons. Assignments of participants to cohorts depended upon their own reported clinical history. Each recovered donor of Cohort 3 presented with two negative PCRs, clearance, or symptom resolution.

V gene TRBV10-3 combines with J gene TRBJ2-3, with TRBD2 matching 7 bases. The sequencing input was PBMCs or T cells enriched from blood (not recorded which). The TCR comes from a man younger than 40 who had recovered from COVID-19. CDR3 loop: CAISDTGGRADTQYF. CDR3 DNA sequence: TGTGCCATCAGTGATACCGGGGGGAGGGCAGATACGCAGTATTTT.